Below are 21 T cell receptor beta chains sequenced from a single sample in a study of blood T cell repertoires in COVID-19. Clones were read by immunoSEQ multiplex PCR, and TCRdb kept only the in-frame ones, dropping some. The sample carries about 58,000 clones, about four fifths recorded once. Input material: peripheral blood. These receptor sequences come from a human donor in a cohort sampled during active COVID-19.

CDR3: CASRGQGASEQYF. DNA of the CDR3: TGTGCCAGCAGAGGGCAGGGGGCGAGCGAGCAGTACTTC. The chain has TRBV6-6 and TRBJ2-7; TRBD1 matches 8 bases. In germline, CDR1 is MNHNY, CDR2 SVGAGI (reference sequence). This CDR3 has 13 amino acids. The trim removed 6 bases at V and 6 bases at J, leaving 7 bases unmatched.

The chain carries TRBV30 and TRBJ1-2; no firm D call. The V end lost 3 bases, the J end lost 1 base, and 12 bases lay between the germline ends. From germline, CDR1 is GTSNPN and CDR2 SVGIG (reference sequence). The CDR3 totals 14 residues. CDR3 protein: CAWRRESLNYGYTF. CDR3 DNA: TGTGCCTGGAGGAGGGAGTCCCTTAACTATGGCTACACCTTC.

J is TRBJ1-1 and V is TRBV6-2 or TRBV6-3; D remains unclear. The germline gives CDR1 MNHEY, CDR2 SVGEGT. CDR3 size: 12 residues. The ends were cut back, 4 bases at V and 7 bases at J, with 10 bases in the middle. CDR3 coding DNA: TGTGCCAGCAGTTTTTTCCGGGGTGAAGCTTTCTTT. Protein: CASSFFRGEAFF.

This clone was seen a handful of times. V is TRBV3-1 (or the pseudogene TRBV3-2) and J is TRBJ1-5; 7 positions match TRBD1. J was trimmed by 0 bases and V by 4 bases; bases with no gene match: 12. The CDR3 extends over 18 amino acids. CDR1 and CDR2 (germline): LGHDT, YNNKEL (reference sequence). The CDR3 DNA sequence: TGTGCCAGCAGCCTCCTGGCAGGACAGGTCCTTAGCAATCAGCCCCAGCATTTT. Encoded protein: CASSLLAGQVLSNQPQHF.

J is TRBJ2-1 and V is TRBV7-8, with TRBD2 matching 11 bases. V lost 6 bases to trimming and J lost 7 bases; unmatched junction nucleotides: 8. Germline CDR1 SGHVS, CDR2 FQNEAQ. The length of the CDR3 is 15 residues. The DNA of the CDR3 is TGTGCCAGCAGGCCGCCGGGACTAGCGGAAAATGAGCAGTTCTTC. This sequence encodes CASRPPGLAENEQFF.

The V gene is TRBV28, the J gene TRBJ2-7; 9 bases line up with TRBD1. The CDR3 spans 14 residues. J gave up 7 bases and V 5 bases, and 9 bases lay outside the gene matches. Germline V gives CDR1 MDHEN, CDR2 SYDVKM. As DNA, the CDR3 is TGTGCCAGCAGTGTCGGGACAGGGTGGGGAGAGCAGTACTTC. As protein: CASSVGTGWGEQYF.

J is TRBJ1-3 and V is TRBV4-2; no firm D call. The V end was cut by 0 bases, the J end by 0 bases, with 9 bases between. There are 16 residues in the CDR3. CDR1 and CDR2 from the germline V gene are LGHNA and YNFKEQ. CDR3 region: CASSQDLSYSGNTIYF. The CDR3 DNA reads as TGTGCCAGCAGCCAAGATCTGTCCTACTCTGGAAACACCATATATTTT.

This chain links TRBV2 with TRBJ1-2; 7 positions agree with TRBD1. The CDR3 contains 15 residues. CDR1 SNHLY and CDR2 FYNNEI come from the germline V gene. The V segment lost 4 bases and the J segment 1 base; nucleotides outside the gene matches: 6. In DNA form, the CDR3 reads TGTGCCAGCAGTGGGACAGGTCCTAATAACTATGGCTACACCTTC. Protein sequence: CASSGTGPNNYGYTF.

The rearrangement links TRBV2 to TRBJ2-4; TRBD1 might be the D (5 bases). Trimming stripped 0 bases from V and 1 base from J, with 10 bases between. Germline V lookup: CDR1 SNHLY, CDR2 FYNNEI. The CDR3 loop spans 16 amino acids. In nucleotides, the CDR3 is TGTGCCAGCAGTGAAGCTGGCAGGGTGGCCAAAAACATTCAGTACTTC. The encoded protein is CASSEAGRVAKNIQYF.

This chain joins TRBV5-1 and TRBJ1-1; D is unclear. Between the trimmed V and J ends, which lost 7 bases and 0 bases, there was a span of 10 bases. The CDR3 spans 13 residues. Germline values: CDR1 SGHRS, CDR2 YFSETQ. CDR3 amino acids: CASGVMMNTEAFF. CDR3 nucleotide sequence: TGCGCCAGCGGAGTTATGATGAACACTGAAGCTTTCTTT.

The rearrangement joins TRBV14 to TRBJ1-1, with a weak D call TRBD1 (6 bases). The CDR3 contains 12 residues. Germline CDR1 is SGHDN and CDR2 is FVKESK. V was trimmed by 5 bases and J by 11 bases, leaving 15 bases between them. CDR3 nucleotides: TGTGCCAGCAGCAGGGGGGGCAGGGACGCTTTCTTT. It codes for CASSRGGRDAFF.

V usage is TRBV5-4 and J usage is TRBJ1-3, with D maybe TRBD1 (6 bases). V shed 1 base and J shed 0 bases, with 11 bases lying between them. There are 16 residues in the CDR3. Germline lookup yields CDR1 SGHNT and CDR2 YYREEE (reference sequence). CDR3 amino acids: CASSLQGRGSGNTIYF. In nucleotides, the CDR3 is TGTGCCAGCAGCTTGCAAGGCAGGGGCTCTGGAAACACCATATATTTT.

The chain employs TRBV7-2 and TRBJ2-7; D is undetermined. V shed 5 bases and J shed 2 bases, with 10 bases lying between them. The CDR3 has 13 residues. Looked up from germline, CDR1 is SGHTA and CDR2 is FQGNSA. The CDR3 reads CASSLPETYEQYF. For the CDR3, the DNA is TGTGCCAGCAGCCTACCCGAGACCTACGAGCAGTACTTC.

This clone has a handful of counts. V and J are TRBV28 and TRBJ2-7; 9 bases map to TRBD2. The CDR3 covers 14 residues. Germline V CDR1 and CDR2: MDHEN, SYDVKM. The trim removed 1 base at V and 7 bases at J, leaving 5 bases unmatched. The CDR3 DNA follows: TGTGCCAGCAGTTTATTAGGGCTAGCGGGAGAGCAGTACTTC. Translation gives CASSLLGLAGEQYF.

This sequence joins TRBV5-5 and TRBJ2-7; TRBD2 agrees at 9 bases. Germline values: CDR1 SGHKS, CDR2 YYEKEE (reference sequence). The CDR3 has 16 amino acids. V lost 0 bases to trimming and J lost 3 bases; unmatched junction nucleotides: 7. CDR3 nucleotides: TGTGCCAGCAGCTTGGCCATTAGCGGGAGAGGCTACGAGCAGTACTTC. Translation gives CASSLAISGRGYEQYF.

V gene TRBV14 combines with J gene TRBJ2-7, with TRBD1 identical over 7 bases. Trimming removed 3 bases from V and 6 bases from J; junction bases left unmatched: 5. CDR3 length: 13 residues. Germline assignment: CDR1 SGHDN and CDR2 FVKESK. This CDR3 reads CASSHLQGSEQYF. The CDR3, as DNA: TGTGCCAGCAGCCATCTACAGGGGTCCGAGCAGTACTTC.

This sequence joins TRBV3-1 (or the pseudogene TRBV3-2) and TRBJ1-2; D may be TRBD1 (5 bases). The CDR3 covers 15 residues. CDR1 LGHDT and CDR2 YNNKEL come from the germline V gene (reference sequence). The V end lost 4 bases, the J end lost 4 bases, and 16 bases lay between the germline ends. CDR3 protein: CASSRNTGATYGYTF. The CDR3 DNA reads TGTGCCAGCAGCCGGAACACAGGCGCCACCTATGGCTACACCTTC.

This clone was seen once. The chain links TRBV23-1 to TRBJ2-5, with a possible D match to TRBD2 (6 bases). TRBV23-1 is marked as an open reading frame, function uncertain. CDR3 length equals 13 residues. Trimming pared 8 bases from V and 5 bases from J, leaving 15 bases between. The CDR3 sequence: CASFGGYIETQYF. The CDR3 bases are TGCGCCAGCTTCGGAGGGTACATTGAGACCCAGTACTTC.

V gene TRBV30 combines with J gene TRBJ1-5, with D unclear. With 2 bases removed from V and 2 bases from J, the gap between germline ends came to 7 bases. CDR3 size: 13 residues. CDR1 and CDR2 from the germline V gene are GTSNPN and SVGIG (reference sequence). The CDR3 DNA follows: TGTGCCTGGAGTAGGGAGGGCAATCAGCCCCAGCATTTT. Protein: CAWSREGNQPQHF.

This clone was detected a few times. The rearrangement joins TRBV4-3 to TRBJ1-2; 8 nucleotides line up with TRBD1. CDR3 length: 15 residues. V dropped 0 bases and J dropped 7; count of bases not matched to a gene: 7. CDR1 and CDR2 from the germline V gene are LGHNA and YSLEER. CDR3: CASSQDPRQGFGYTF. CDR3 nucleotides: TGCGCCAGCAGCCAAGATCCTCGACAGGGGTTTGGCTACACCTTC.

The chain uses TRBV27 and TRBJ2-7; a weak D match, TRBD2 (5 bases). The germline V and J ends were trimmed by 6 bases and 2 bases, with 14 bases remaining between them. This CDR3 has 14 residues. Germline V lookup: CDR1 MNHEY, CDR2 SMNVEV (reference sequence). CDR3 sequence reads: CASSSGLGAYEQYF. The CDR3 DNA sequence: TGTGCCAGCAGCTCCGGTCTCGGGGCCTACGAGCAGTACTTC.